A selection of T cell receptor beta chains follows, all from one sample in a study of blood T cell repertoires in COVID-19. Data came from immunoSEQ multiplex PCR; TCRdb stores just in-frame clones and leaves some out. The sample lists 150,000 to 200,000 clones, approximately 82% occurring once. Sequences were obtained from peripheral blood. These receptors were taken from a human donor with acute or convalescent COVID-19. The donor label of this sample is uncertain. The conserved cysteine and the conserved F or W are not part of the CDR3 here.

CDR3 protein	CDR3 length	V gene	J gene
ASAIDRGRWETQY	13	TRBV11-2	TRBJ2-5
ASSEWASGRLDTQY	14	TRBV10-2	TRBJ2-3
SVVVNSGNTIY	11	TRBV29-1	TRBJ1-3
ASKRVLNTEAF	11	TRBV7-3	TRBJ1-1
ASSVGVTTSGRIYEQF	16	TRBV2	TRBJ2-1
ASSEAGLAGEETQY	14	TRBV25-1	TRBJ2-5
ASSGDAGGRANEQF	14	TRBV5-1	TRBJ2-1
ASSRGQGSTDTQY	13	TRBV3-1/TRBV3-2	TRBJ2-3
ASRRSFSPLH	10	TRBV28	TRBJ1-6
ASSTSIGTGNYGYT	14	TRBV9	TRBJ1-2
ASSVASSGNTIY	12	TRBV9	TRBJ1-3
AWDRQGDQPQH	11	TRBV30	TRBJ1-5
ASSRISSSNQPQH	13	TRBV19	TRBJ1-5
AWSATGRDEQF	11	TRBV30	TRBJ2-1
ASSQGTMGLNEQF	13	TRBV2	TRBJ2-1
ASSSGLGQETQY	12	TRBV18	TRBJ2-5
ASSVRDTSTETQY	13	TRBV9	TRBJ2-5
ASSLIPGQGSYEQY	14	TRBV4-1	TRBJ2-7
ASSQDRAYEQY	11	TRBV3-1/TRBV3-2	TRBJ2-7
ASSPPGTVGNTEAF	14	TRBV18	TRBJ1-1
ASSQTSGSGEQY	12	TRBV6-6	TRBJ2-7
ATSRGDSQKLF	11	TRBV15	TRBJ1-4
ASSLAYGLTEAF	12	TRBV27	TRBJ1-1
ASSPGLWNTGELF	13	TRBV4-3	TRBJ2-2
ASSFVGQSNQPQH	13	TRBV7-2	TRBJ1-5
SAGDSLEAF	9	TRBV29-1	TRBJ1-1
AISGGGRGPDTQY	13	TRBV10-3	TRBJ2-3
ASSEGQARAWGYT	13	TRBV19	TRBJ1-2
AWSSKGATNEKLF	13	TRBV30	TRBJ1-4
ASSGAGGDTGELF	13	TRBV2	TRBJ2-2
ASSPGVLANTEAF	13	TRBV5-4	TRBJ1-1
ASSLSSGSVYEQY	13	TRBV5-4	TRBJ2-7
ASSQGATPLF	10	TRBV3-1/TRBV3-2	TRBJ1-4
ASGLVYRGNEQF	12	TRBV12-5	TRBJ2-1
ASTQGLAGSAKQY	13	TRBV6-5	TRBJ2-7
ATSDSQRITDTQY	13	TRBV24-1	TRBJ2-3
ASSFQQGAGELF	12	TRBV27	TRBJ2-2
ASLKQGGGNQPQH	13	TRBV27	TRBJ1-5
ASSQERGRAAF	11	TRBV4-3	TRBJ1-1
ASSSGQGADYEQY	13	TRBV11-3	TRBJ2-7
ASSEYQGASYGYT	13	TRBV6-1	TRBJ1-2
ASSPRMGSGNQPQH	14	TRBV19	TRBJ1-5
ASRRGTDNEKLF	12	TRBV5-1	TRBJ1-4
AWRPRQGYKEQY	12	TRBV30	TRBJ2-7
ASSRLAGDNEQF	12	TRBV6-2/TRBV6-3	TRBJ2-1
SVRDRGREKLF	11	TRBV29-1	TRBJ1-4
ASSFSGRAEETQY	13	TRBV11-3	TRBJ2-5
ASSDNSRNQPQH	12	TRBV2	TRBJ1-5
ASSLGLAGGKGY	12	TRBV7-8	TRBJ2-3
ASSPGQGDNYGYT	13	TRBV7-9	TRBJ1-2
ASSLDTQGARGYT	13	TRBV5-1	TRBJ1-2
ASTAGFIYGYT	11	TRBV6-5	TRBJ1-2
AWTVGRSANTGELF	14	TRBV30	TRBJ2-2